This T cell receptor beta chain was found in a study of beta chain features in type 1 diabetes. This CDR3 is 16 amino acids long. In germline, CDR1 is SQVTM, CDR2 ANQGSEA. V shed 4 bases, J shed 2 bases, and the junction held 8 bases outside the gene matches. Regarding this clone: What it recognizes is unknown.

The isolated RNA, all of it, was reverse transcribed, so expressed TCRB transcripts were what got sequenced. Only in-frame clones appear in the TCRdb table, and some are missing; sequencing was by immunoSEQ multiplex PCR. The data hold about 140,000 clones, with 6.5% to 8.5% observed a single time. Regarding the study as a whole: VDJ junctions sequenced from type 1 diabetes patients showed fewer insertions and more deletions. Shortening of TCRB CDR3s, moderate but significant, appeared in all four CD4+ subsets of Type 1 diabetes patients. Patients and controls would be equally affected if PCR favored shorter templates.

This sequence originates from a woman in her twenties or thirties in good health. The V call is TRBV29-1, the J call TRBJ2-5, with 12 bases identical to TRBD2. The sequenced material came from central memory CD4+ T cells from blood. The CDR3 spells CSVARLAGGGQETQYF. CDR3 in DNA: TGCAGCGTTGCAAGGCTAGCGGGAGGGGGGCAAGAGACCCAGTACTTC. The full variable domain, rest sourced from reference TRBV29-1 and TRBJ2-5, is SAVISQKPSRDICQRGTSLTIQCQVDSQVTMMFWYRQQPGQSLTLIATANQGSEATYESGFVIDKFPISRPNLTFSTLTVSNMSPEDSSIYLCSVARLAGGGQETQYFGPGTRLLVL.